This TCR beta chain is from a study of blood T cell repertoires in COVID-19 (dated by TCRdb to the early 2020s). About the study as a whole: Samples covering the acute and convalescent phases of COVID-19 were provided by collaborators in the United States, Italy and Spain. Where available, HLA class I and class II types were obtained from metadata supplied by the sample provider rather than from assay-based typing. A de-identified subject ID, COVID-19 status, age in years and sex were almost always included in the sample metadata. A freely available public database, intended as a resource for researchers studying the immune response to SARS-CoV-2, is where the repertoires were released. The prospective study material was composed of cDNA or gDNA derived from T cells, B-cell-depleted T cells, or PBMCs. Deeply sampled blood TCRbeta repertoires from subjects exposed to, actively infected with, or recovered from COVID-19 were included in the dataset. The samples were drawn from the first 160 participants of the ongoing ImmuneRACE study and from over 950 subjects provided by 6 global collaborators. General study outcomes and caveats: The quantity of clinical and demographic metadata differed by source and by participant and was supplied without curation.

Each collaborating institution followed its own protocols to collect whole blood in K2EDTA tubes. For TCRbeta analysis, collaborators shipped samples in one of three forms: frozen whole blood, isolated PBMCs, or DNA extracted from either of those sample types. This clone was detected only a few times. Its antigen is currently not known. No base-level quality is on record; no much larger clone is a single base apart. TCRbeta CDR3 regions were amplified from genomic DNA using the immunoSEQ Assay, a bias-controlled multiplex PCR. As for how the authors treated the data: The number of nucleated cells in each sample was estimated by amplification of reference gene primers within the assay. To quantify the absolute abundance of each unique TCRbeta CDR3 rearrangement, sequence reads were collapsed and filtered. Productive Simpson clonality was computed per sample as the square root of Simpson's diversity index over productive rearrangements. The table was pulled from immuneACCESS by TCRdb, which kept in-frame rearrangements only. Such tables lose some clones; where checked, under half of the loss comes from unresolved V genes, and the rest has no known cause. The DNA was the basis for D and trimming; V, J and clone size are from that table. This sample has 180,000 or so clones in its table, and around 87% of those were observed once. Clones ranked in the top ten supply 3.5% to 4.5% of the sample.

Sequences SEHNR (CDR1) and FQNEAQ (CDR2) are obtained from the germline V gene (reference sequence). Including the terminal cysteine and phenylalanine, the CDR3 comprises 13 residues. Kept here is only the CDR3 DNA, which spans 39 bases and is read in frame from base 1. Trimming costs V 5 bases and J 9 bases, and their ends lie 16 bases apart. The chain joins TRBV7-9 to TRBJ1-1, and possibly TRBD1, on 5 matching bases. The clonotype comes from a man younger than 35 with active or convalescent COVID-19. Sequenced sample: peripheral blood. CDR3 loop: CASSGEEGPKAFF. The nucleotide sequence reads as follows: TGTGCCAGCAGCGGAGAGGAGGGACCCAAAGCTTTCTTT.